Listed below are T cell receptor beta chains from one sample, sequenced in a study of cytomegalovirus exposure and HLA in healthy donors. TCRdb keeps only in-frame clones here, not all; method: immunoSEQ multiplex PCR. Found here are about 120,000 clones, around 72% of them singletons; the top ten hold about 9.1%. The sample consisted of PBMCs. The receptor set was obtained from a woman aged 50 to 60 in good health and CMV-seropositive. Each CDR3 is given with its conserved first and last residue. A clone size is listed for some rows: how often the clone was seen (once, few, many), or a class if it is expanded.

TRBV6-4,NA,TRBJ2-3,CASSDSSAASGGHSTDTQYF
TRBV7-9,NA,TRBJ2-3,CASSVGFSGGALNTQYF
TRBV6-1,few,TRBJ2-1,CASFSTGGAGEQFF
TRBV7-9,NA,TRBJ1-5,CASSSGSVNQPQHF
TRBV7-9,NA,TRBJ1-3,CASSLVGGRPDSGNTIYF
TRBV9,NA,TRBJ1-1,CASSVEQGATEAFF
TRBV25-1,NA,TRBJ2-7,CASSTGGSYEQYF
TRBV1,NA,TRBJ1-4,CTSSQEQGNEKLFF
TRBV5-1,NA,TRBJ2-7,CASSDNSYEQYF
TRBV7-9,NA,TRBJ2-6,CASSPAGANVLTF
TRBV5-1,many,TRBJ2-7,CASRNAGNWGDEQYF
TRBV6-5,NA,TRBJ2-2,CASSDRGPQAGELFF
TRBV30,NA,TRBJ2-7,CAWSHGASYEQYF
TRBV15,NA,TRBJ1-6,CATSRVRTIINNSPLHF
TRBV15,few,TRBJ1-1,CATTTGVSMNTEAFF
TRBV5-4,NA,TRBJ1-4,CASSLAGEATNEKLFF
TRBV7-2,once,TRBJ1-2,CASRYDRNYGYTF
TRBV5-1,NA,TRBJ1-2,CASSRQGADGYTF
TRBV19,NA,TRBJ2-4,CASSIFRAAPENIQYF
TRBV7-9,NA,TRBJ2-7,CASSHRQGTHEQYF
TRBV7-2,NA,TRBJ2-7,CASRQASSYEQYF
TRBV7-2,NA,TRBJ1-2,CASSYSSYGYTF
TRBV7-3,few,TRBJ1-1,CASSLYRDTEAFF
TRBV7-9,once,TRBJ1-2,CASSFSTGDYGYTF
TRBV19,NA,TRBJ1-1,CASSIGGGDTEAFF
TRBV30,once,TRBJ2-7,CAWTTGQGRRIEYF
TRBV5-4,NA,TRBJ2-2,CASSLGTNTGELFF
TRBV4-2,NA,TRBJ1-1,CASSPRGLRGEAFF
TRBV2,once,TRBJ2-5,CASSEAPGTGETQYF
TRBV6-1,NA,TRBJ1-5,CASNRARDSNQPQHF
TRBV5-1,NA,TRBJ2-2,CASSLLAGVSGGTGELFF
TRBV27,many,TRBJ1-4,CASSLRTGGNEKLFF
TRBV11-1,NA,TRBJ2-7,CASTQGTEQYF
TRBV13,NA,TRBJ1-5,CASSQRSGSQPQHF
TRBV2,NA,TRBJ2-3,CASSEGQGRRDTQYF
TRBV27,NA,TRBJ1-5,CASTTFQGNQPQHF
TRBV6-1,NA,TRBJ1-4,CASSAQATNEKLFF
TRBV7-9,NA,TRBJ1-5,CASSPPGSNSNQPQHF
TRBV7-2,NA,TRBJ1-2,CASSPSLRGGWSYGYTF
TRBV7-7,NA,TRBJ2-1,CASSEDRGNEQFF
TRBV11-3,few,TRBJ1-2,CASSLQENYGYTF